A single sample is the source of the 11 T cell receptor beta chains below, sequenced in a study of siplizumab effects on memory and regulatory T cells. Some clones are missing from TCRdb's copy, which holds only in-frame ones; the method was immunoSEQ multiplex PCR. The sample lists 50,000 to 75,000 clones; nearly 98% were seen once. Sequenced material: naive CD8+ T cells sorted from blood. The receptor set was obtained from a human donor in good health.

The J gene is TRBJ1-5, the V gene TRBV27; tentatively, D is TRBD1 (5 bases). CDR1 and CDR2 from the germline V gene are MNHEY and SMNVEV (reference sequence). The V and J ends lost 4 bases and 3 bases respectively, with 10 bases between them. The CDR3 loop spans 14 amino acids. CDR3 loop: CASSSGPNNQPQHF. The CDR3 DNA is TGTGCCAGCAGTTCGGGACCGAACAATCAGCCCCAGCATTTT.

This chain uses TRBV12-5 with TRBJ2-3; D is undetermined. Germline V gives CDR1 LGHNT, CDR2 FRNRAP. The germline V and J ends were trimmed by 6 bases and 6 bases, with 19 bases remaining between them. There are 15 residues in the CDR3. The CDR3 protein is CASGHLGTFTDTQYF. The CDR3 DNA follows: TGTGCTAGTGGCCACCTAGGCACATTCACGGATACGCAGTATTTT.

V is TRBV5-5 and J is TRBJ2-5, with TRBD2 matching 12 bases. The germline V gene encodes CDR1 SGHKS and CDR2 YYEKEE (reference sequence). Trimming took 4 bases from V and 5 from J; bases not matched to a gene: 6. CDR3 length equals 15 residues. The CDR3 region has the DNA TGTGCCAGCAGCCCGACTAGCGGGGGCGGTGAGACCCAGTACTTC. It codes for CASSPTSGGGETQYF.

The chain recombines TRBV28 with TRBJ1-5, with unresolved D. V gave up 3 bases and J gave up 1 base, with 16 bases separating them. The V gene's germline CDR1 is MDHEN and CDR2 SYDVKM. This CDR3 has 17 residues. The CDR3 bases are TGTGCCAGCAGTTTCAATATAGGGTCGGGAAGCAATCAGCCCCAGCATTTT. Its translation: CASSFNIGSGSNQPQHF.

In the case of this clone: The sample carries other DNA sequences with the same CDR3. The CDR3 sequence: CASSPDYEQYF. The CDR3 DNA reads TGTGCCAGCTCACCGGATTACGAGCAGTACTTC. V usage is TRBV18 and J usage is TRBJ2-7; D is ambiguous. V lost 3 bases, J lost 4 bases, and 4 bases lay in between. CDR3 length equals 11 residues. Looked up from germline, CDR1 is KGHSH and CDR2 is LQKENI.

The gene calls are TRBV12-2 and TRBJ1-1; the table names TRBD1, a call not compared with the DNA. TRBV12-2 is a listed pseudogene. The CDR3 is 15 residues long. The CDR3 region is CASRLSTDRGFEAFF. The DNA of the CDR3 is TGTGCAAGTCGCTTATCTACGGACAGGGGGTTTGAAGCTTTCTTT.

V gene TRBV10-1 combines with J gene TRBJ2-7, with 7 bases fitting TRBD1. The CDR3 extends over 14 amino acids. CDR1 and CDR2 from the germline V gene are WNHNN and SYGVQD (reference sequence). V trimming: 6 bases; J trimming: 5 bases; junction bases outside the gene matches: 10. The CDR3 here is CASSPGQTPDEQYF. CDR3 bases: TGCGCCAGCAGCCCGGGACAGACACCTGACGAGCAGTACTTC.

This clone was picked up one time. The V and J genes are TRBV11-2 and TRBJ1-5, with TRBD1 matching 11 bases. Germline V gene lookup returns CDR1 SGHAT and CDR2 FQNNGV. V shed 0 bases and J 6 bases; nucleotides not matched to a gene: 1. CDR3 length: 15 amino acids. The CDR3 coding sequence is TGTGCCAGCAGCTTAGACGGGACAGGGGGTCAGCCCCAGCATTTT. Its protein is CASSLDGTGGQPQHF.

The rearrangement uses TRBV10-2 and TRBJ2-3, with 8 bases matching TRBD1. The V segment lost 7 bases and the J segment 4 bases; nucleotides outside the gene matches: 4. Germline V CDR1 and CDR2: WSHSY, SAAADI. The CDR3 length is 13 residues. The CDR3 DNA sequence: TGCGCCAGCACAACAGGGGGTGCAGATACGCAGTATTTT. As protein: CASTTGGADTQYF.

The chain employs TRBV13 and TRBJ2-7; TRBD1 matches at 7 bases. The CDR3 loop spans 14 amino acids. In germline, CDR1 is PRHDT, CDR2 FYEKMQ (reference sequence). V shed 3 bases, J shed 1 base, and the junction held 3 bases outside the gene matches. CDR3 sequence: CASSFGDRSYEQYF. The CDR3 region has the DNA TGTGCCAGCAGCTTTGGGGACAGATCCTACGAGCAGTACTTC.

Here the CDR3 reads CASRSKPGPPSGANVLTF. In DNA, the CDR3 is TGTGCCAGCCGTTCCAAGCCAGGACCGCCCTCTGGGGCCAACGTCCTGACTTTC. The chain recombines TRBV14 with TRBJ2-6; D ambiguous. Germline V CDR1 and CDR2: SGHDN, FVKESK. This CDR3 region has 18 residues. Deletions cut 8 bases from V and 0 bases from J, with 20 bases between.